The T cell receptor beta chain under discussion was sequenced for a study of human T cells and chemical hapten exposure (dated by TCRdb to 2020 to 2023). A note on the overall study: For sensitization, 2% DPC in acetone was applied to a roughly 2 cm by roughly 2 cm area of upper inner arm skin. Under 30 alopecia patients gave blood for TCR sequencing at one to four time points (pre-sensitization, 2, 6 and 24 weeks). Libraries were pooled for sequencing, and per-sample TCR yields varied mainly because of small differences in library volumes within the pool. Alopecia areata with under or over 50% scalp involvement, alopecia totalis and alopecia universalis were represented in the patient cohort, which was mostly female. In alopecia patients, the study followed how the peripheral blood TCR repertoire changed in vivo over primary and secondary sensitization to diphenylcyclopropenone (DPC), a hapten. Blood was sampled from patients pre-sensitization (week 0) and at 2, 6 and about 24 weeks after DPC sensitization. Weekly therapeutic DPC doses were additionally applied to the scalp of patients throughout the roughly 23-week study period. Patch testing was done on the upper back using Finn chambers containing 0.01% DPC, and results were scored after 6 days according to International Contact Dermatitis Research Group standards.

In the germline V gene (reference sequence), CDR1 corresponds to LGHDT and CDR2 to YNNKEL. Inclusive of the bounding cysteine and phenylalanine, the CDR3 is 15 residues long. CDR3 DNA is the only sequence kept; it has 45 bases, read in frame from the first base. The germline V and J ends show losses of 4 bases and 3 bases respectively, and no gene match explains 3 bases of the junction. About this clonotype itself: This receptor's antigen is unknown. No base quality information exists; no much larger clone differs at one position.

Summary of the overall study and its limitations: Repeated subsampling changed both the strength of the expansion versus patch-test correlation and the threshold at which the correlation became significant. Patch test score was positively correlated with the number of PT1 expanded TCRs, with significance at thresholds 8, 16 and 32 but not at 4. No change with DPC sensitization was found in the number of TCRs above 1 in 1000 frequency, and no evidence of global repertoire structure alterations was found. Compared with pre-sensitization or healthy control sets, expanded TCRs formed significantly more large CDR3 similarity clusters, which is consistent with antigen-driven responses. Because all patients had alopecia, a presumed autoimmune disease, the immune response of the patients might differ from that of healthy individuals.

This sample's time point label indicates: pre-sensitization, week 0. In the paper's terms, the treatment or condition label means: therapeutic diphenylcyclopropenone sensitization with weekly scalp DPC. At every patch-test visit, the blood draw took place before the patch test was put on. Eligible patients were aged 18 to 70, diagnosed with alopecia, deemed suitable for DPC therapy, and excluded if pregnant. Total RNA was isolated from unfractionated whole blood collected in Tempus Blood RNA tubes. Library preparation was by RACE. The reads were generated on a NextSeq 500. During library preparation, unique molecular identifiers were attached to individual cDNA molecules so that TCRs could be counted quantitatively and reproducibly. Each blood RNA sample was used to sequence both TCR alpha and TCR beta chains. The authors' analysis ran thus. The median number of TCRs per sample was roughly 100,000, ranging from roughly 20,000 to 690,600. The Decombinator software suite was used to annotate the V, J and CDR3 of the TCR reads. For PS versus PT1 abundance plots, all samples were subsampled to the same number of TCRs (28,000). Expanded TCRs were defined as absent before sensitization and observed at least eight times at the 2-week time point. TCRdb itself trimmed the public reads at Q25 with fastp, ran MiXCR and retained productive beta chains. CDR3 protein sequences are deduplicated, and each keeps its most common genes and DNA. These V and J calls derive from TCRdb rather than the authors' analysis. This sample gives a few hundred thousand distinct CDR3 sequences in total; 7% to 10% of them show up just once. Jointly, the top ten make up over 2% of the sample.

Sequences were derived from whole blood, sampled in connection with sensitization to the hapten diphenylcyclopropenone (DPC). The source of this sequence is a woman in her thirties or forties with alopecia areata. Some clones in this sample may be carry-over from other donors' samples. The rearrangement joined TRBV3-1 to TRBJ2-1; 10 central nucleotides agree with TRBD1. The CDR3 has the sequence CASSPRDRGYNEQFF. At the DNA level, the sequence is TGTGCCAGCAGCCCCCGGGACAGGGGCTACAATGAGCAGTTCTTC.